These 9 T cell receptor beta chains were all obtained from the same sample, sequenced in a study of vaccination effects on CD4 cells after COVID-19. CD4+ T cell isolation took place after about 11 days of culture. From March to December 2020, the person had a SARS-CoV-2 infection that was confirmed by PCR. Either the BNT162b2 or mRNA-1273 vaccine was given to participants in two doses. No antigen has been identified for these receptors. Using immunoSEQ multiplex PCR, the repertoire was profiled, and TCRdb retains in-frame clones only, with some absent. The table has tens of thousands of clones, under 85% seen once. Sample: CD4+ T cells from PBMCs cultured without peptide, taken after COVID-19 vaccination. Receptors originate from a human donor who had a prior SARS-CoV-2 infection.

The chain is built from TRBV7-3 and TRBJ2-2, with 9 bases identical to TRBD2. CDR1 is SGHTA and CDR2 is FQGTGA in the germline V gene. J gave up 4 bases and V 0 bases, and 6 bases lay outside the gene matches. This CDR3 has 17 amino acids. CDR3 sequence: CASSLTGLAGPTGELFF. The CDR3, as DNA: TGTGCCAGCAGCTTAACCGGGCTAGCGGGGCCCACCGGGGAGCTGTTTTTT.

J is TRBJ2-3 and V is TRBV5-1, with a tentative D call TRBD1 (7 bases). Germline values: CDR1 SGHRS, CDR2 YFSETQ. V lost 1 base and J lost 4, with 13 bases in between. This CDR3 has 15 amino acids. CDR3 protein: CASSLLQGEADTQYF. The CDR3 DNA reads TGCGCCAGCAGCTTGTTGCAGGGGGAGGCAGATACGCAGTATTTT.

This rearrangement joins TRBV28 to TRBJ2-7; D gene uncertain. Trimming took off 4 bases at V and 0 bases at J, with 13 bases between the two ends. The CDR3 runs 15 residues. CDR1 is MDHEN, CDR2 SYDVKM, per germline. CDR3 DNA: TGTGCCAGCAGTTCCGCCGACTGGTACTCCTACGAGCAGTACTTC. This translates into CASSSADWYSYEQYF.

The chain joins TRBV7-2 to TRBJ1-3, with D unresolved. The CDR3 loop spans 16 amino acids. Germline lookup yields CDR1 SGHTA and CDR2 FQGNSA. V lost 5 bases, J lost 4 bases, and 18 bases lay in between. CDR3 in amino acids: CASSITGVRSGNTIYF. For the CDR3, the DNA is TGTGCCAGCAGCATCACCGGGGTCCGGTCCGGAAACACCATATATTTT. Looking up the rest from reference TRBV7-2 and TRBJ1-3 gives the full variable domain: GAGVSQSPSNKVTEKGKDVELRCDPISGHTALYWYRQSLGQGLEFLIYFQGNSAPDKSGLPSDRFSAERTGGSVSTLTIQRTQQEDSAVYLCASSITGVRSGNTIYFGEGSWLTVV.

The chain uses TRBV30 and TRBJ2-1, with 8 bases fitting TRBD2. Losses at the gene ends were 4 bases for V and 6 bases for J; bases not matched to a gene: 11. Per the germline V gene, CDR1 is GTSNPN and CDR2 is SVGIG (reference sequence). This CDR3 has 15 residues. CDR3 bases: TGTGCCTGGACAAATCCGGGACTAGGCCTCAATGAGCAGTTCTTC. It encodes CAWTNPGLGLNEQFF.

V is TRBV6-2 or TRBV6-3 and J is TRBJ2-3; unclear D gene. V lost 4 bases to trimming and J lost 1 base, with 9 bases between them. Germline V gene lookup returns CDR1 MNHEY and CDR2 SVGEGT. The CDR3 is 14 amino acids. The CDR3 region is CASSFSTRTDTQYF. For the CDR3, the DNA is TGTGCCAGCAGTTTCTCGACTCGCACAGATACGCAGTATTTT.

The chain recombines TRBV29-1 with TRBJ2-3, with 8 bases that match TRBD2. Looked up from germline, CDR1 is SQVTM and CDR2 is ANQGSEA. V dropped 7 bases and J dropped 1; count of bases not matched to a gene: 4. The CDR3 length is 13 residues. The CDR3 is CSGDSGGTDTQYF. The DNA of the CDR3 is TGCAGCGGGGATAGCGGGGGCACAGATACGCAGTATTTT.

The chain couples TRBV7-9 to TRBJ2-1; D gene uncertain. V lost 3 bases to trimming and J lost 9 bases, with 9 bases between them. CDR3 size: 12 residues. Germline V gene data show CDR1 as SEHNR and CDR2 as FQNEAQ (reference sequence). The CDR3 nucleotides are TGTGCCAGCAGCTTCAGGCGTAGTGAGCAGTTCTTC. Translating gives CASSFRRSEQFF.

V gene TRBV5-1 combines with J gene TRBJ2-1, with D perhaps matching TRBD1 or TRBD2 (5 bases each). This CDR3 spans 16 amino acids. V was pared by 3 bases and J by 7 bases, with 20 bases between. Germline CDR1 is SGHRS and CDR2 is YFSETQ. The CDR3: CASSSPIMGVGNEQFF. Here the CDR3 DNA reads TGCGCCAGCAGCTCTCCCATTATGGGGGTCGGGAATGAGCAGTTCTTC.